This T cell receptor beta chain emerged from a study of Ad26.COV2.S vaccination and SARS-CoV-2 variants. Background on the study: The vaccine Ad26.COV2.S was put into the muscle once, or twice with 56 days between.

Study outcomes and limitations: Ad26.COV2.S recipients had broader spike-specific TCRs (P = 0.0014). With respect to non-spike TCR breadth, vaccine and placebo recipients were similar. Estimates derived from TCR breadth and depth analyses may have underestimated total T cell responses.

Some clones are missing from TCRdb's copy, which holds only in-frame ones; the method was immunoSEQ multiplex PCR. The profile shows 290,000 or so clones, around 87% of them singletons. As for this clone: Its antigen is still unknown.

As for treatment: some 20 received Ad26.COV2.S at low or high dose, single or two shots; about 5 received placebo; per-sample allocation not given. Collection of the samples took place on day 63 after the first injection of vaccine or placebo. The V gene lost 2 bases and the J gene lost 2 bases, with 10 bases spanning the gap. Germline V CDR1 and CDR2: GTSNPN, SVGIG (reference sequence). The CDR3 sequence is 14 residues long. The chain uses TRBV30 and TRBJ2-1; weak D call: TRBD1 (6 bases). The starting material was peripheral blood, obtained in a trial of Ad26.COV2.S vaccine versus placebo. The TCR comes from a person between 18 and 65 years old who received the Ad26.COV2.S COVID-19 vaccine or a placebo. CDR3 amino acids: CAWSQTGTYNEQFF. In nucleotides, the CDR3 is TGTGCCTGGAGTCAAACAGGGACCTACAATGAGCAGTTCTTC.